These 11 T cell receptor beta chains share one sample of origin, sequenced in a study of Ad26.COV2.S vaccination and SARS-CoV-2 variants. Treatment reported: over 15 received Ad26.COV2.S at low or high dose, single or two shots; about 5 received placebo; per-sample allocation not given. Day 63 after the first injection of vaccine or placebo was the sampling time. The repertoire was sequenced with immunoSEQ multiplex PCR; TCRdb's copy has only in-frame clones and lacks some. The table lists 300,000 to 350,000 clones, 85% of them singletons. The sequencing used peripheral blood, collected in a trial of Ad26.COV2.S vaccine versus placebo. The source is a person between 18 and 65 years old who received the Ad26.COV2.S COVID-19 vaccine or a placebo.

The chain is built from TRBV12-3 or TRBV12-4 and TRBJ1-2, with TRBD1 identical over 7 bases. This CDR3 comprises 13 residues. The trim removed 4 bases at V and 4 bases at J, leaving 3 bases unmatched. The CDR3: CASSWDRAYGYTF. In DNA form, the CDR3 reads TGTGCCAGCAGTTGGGACAGAGCCTATGGCTACACCTTC.

The V call is TRBV20-1, the J call TRBJ1-2, with D possibly being TRBD1 (5 bases). The V and J ends lost 3 bases and 0 bases respectively, with 8 bases between them. Per germline, CDR1 DFQATT and CDR2 SNEGSKA (reference sequence). The CDR3 loop spans 13 amino acids. The CDR3 DNA follows: TGCAGTGCTAGTGGGGGGGCTAACTATGGCTACACCTTC. Translated: CSASGGANYGYTF.

The CDR3 here is CASSLRQGEETQYF. The CDR3 DNA sequence: TGTGCCAGCAGCTTAAGGCAGGGAGAAGAGACCCAGTACTTC. The chain is built from TRBV7-9 and TRBJ2-5; possibly TRBD1 or TRBD2 for D (5 bases each). CDR3 length: 14 amino acids. CDR1 SEHNR and CDR2 FQNEAQ come from the germline V gene (reference sequence). The germline V and J ends were trimmed by 2 bases and 3 bases, with 10 bases remaining between them.

V usage is TRBV7-9 and J usage is TRBJ1-2; D unresolved. The CDR3 consists of 8 residues. Germline-derived CDR1 and CDR2 are SEHNR and FQNEAQ (reference sequence). The V and J ends lost 8 bases and 6 bases respectively, with 1 base between them. This CDR3 reads CASDGYTF. The CDR3 nucleotides read TGTGCCAGCGATGGCTACACCTTC.

This chain links TRBV29-1 with TRBJ2-2, with TRBD1 matching over 11 bases. The V segment lost 4 bases and the J segment 6 bases; nucleotides outside the gene matches: 7. The germline CDR1 and CDR2 sequences are SQVTM and ANQGSEA. The CDR3 loop spans 15 amino acids. The CDR3 loop reads CSVGSGTGGPGELFF. The CDR3 nucleotides are TGCAGCGTTGGGAGCGGGACAGGGGGACCCGGGGAGCTGTTTTTT.

The chain employs TRBV3-1 (or the pseudogene TRBV3-2) and TRBJ1-3; D is undetermined. The V end was cut by 4 bases, the J end by 2 bases, with 6 bases between. The CDR3 is 13 residues long. Germline V gene data show CDR1 as LGHDT and CDR2 as YNNKEL (reference sequence). The CDR3 region has the DNA TGTGCCAGCAGCCCCTCAACTGGAAACACCATATATTTT. Translated, it gives CASSPSTGNTIYF.

This clone has just a few counts. The gene calls are TRBV20-1 and TRBJ2-3, with TRBD2 matching 8 bases. V dropped 3 bases and J dropped 2; count of bases not matched to a gene: 13. The CDR3 covers 17 residues. Germline CDR1 DFQATT, CDR2 SNEGSKA (reference sequence). CDR3 loop: CSASLDSGGGFTDTQYF. The CDR3 nucleotides are TGCAGTGCTAGTCTGGACTCTGGCGGGGGGTTCACAGATACGCAGTATTTT.

This clone has more than one count but fewer than ten. This rearrangement joins TRBV10-1 to TRBJ2-2, with no clear D. CDR3 size: 13 residues. Germline values: CDR1 WNHNN, CDR2 SYGVQD (reference sequence). Trimming stripped 6 bases from V and 6 bases from J, with 11 bases between. DNA for the CDR3: TGCGCCAGCAGCGGAAGGGTGCCCGGGGAGCTGTTTTTT. It encodes CASSGRVPGELFF.

The rearrangement links TRBV18 to TRBJ1-2, with 8 bases identical to TRBD1. The CDR3 consists of 18 residues. The V and J ends lost 0 bases and 4 bases, in that order; junction bases with no gene match: 13. CDR1 and CDR2 from the germline V gene are KGHSH and LQKENI. CDR3 DNA: TGTGCCAGCTCACCACCCCTATACTTTGACAGGGGTGGCTATGGCTACACCTTC. Encoded protein: CASSPPLYFDRGGYGYTF.

V gene TRBV28 combines with J gene TRBJ1-6; D call uncertain. CDR1 and CDR2 from the germline V gene are MDHEN and SYDVKM. Trimming cost V 2 bases and J 5 bases, with 10 bases left between them. The CDR3 length is 15 residues. CDR3 in DNA: TGTGCCAGCAGTTTACAGAGACTAAATAATTCACCCCTCCACTTT. This sequence encodes CASSLQRLNNSPLHF.

This rearrangement joins TRBV5-1 to TRBJ2-2, with D possibly being TRBD2 (6 bases). V lost 1 base to trimming and J lost 0 bases, with 19 bases between them. CDR3 length: 19 amino acids. Germline V lookup: CDR1 SGHRS, CDR2 YFSETQ. CDR3 DNA: TGCGCCAGCAGCTTGCTCGTCCCCGGGGGATTCTCGAACACCGGGGAGCTGTTTTTT. Translated: CASSLLVPGGFSNTGELFF. Supplemented by reference TRBV5-1 and TRBJ2-2, the full variable domain reads KAGVTQTPRYLIKTRGQQVTLSCSPISGHRSVSWYQQTPGQGLQFLFEYFSETQRNKGNFPGRFSGRQFSNSRSEMNVSTLELGDSALYLCASSLLVPGGFSNTGELFFGEGSRLTVL.